The clone carrying this TCR beta chain has only a few counts. The antigen is not known. Sequencing used immunoSEQ multiplex PCR; TCRdb keeps in-frame clones, though not all of them. This sample carries about 110,000 clones, less than 95% of them seen once, and the ten largest clones take roughly 0.61%. This specimen comes from a study of OX40 agonist ivuxolimab in advanced cancers. Overall study context: The patients received agonistic anti-OX40 (CD134) antibody ivuxolimab. Study-wide points: Clonal expansion was seen in CD4+ and CD8+ blood T cells by week 6 at 0.1 to 3.0 mg/kg. Certain nonresponders likewise exhibited a low normalized T-cell clonal expansion. Expanded clones tended on average to be more numerous among CD8+ T cells than CD4+.

This CDR3 region has 13 residues. Trimming took off 6 bases at V and 13 bases at J, with 21 bases between the two ends. From germline, CDR1 is SNHLY and CDR2 FYNNEI. The chain couples TRBV2 to TRBJ1-2; D unresolved. The source was CD4+ or CD8+ T cells sorted from blood, collected in a trial of the OX40 agonist ivuxolimab. The source of this sequence is an adult with an advanced solid tumor such as melanoma, head and neck, liver or kidney cancer. The CDR3 DNA reads TGTGCCAGCAGGCTTAATACCGTGGAGGGCAGCACCTTC. Translating gives CASRLNTVEGSTF.